Described below is a single TCR beta chain sequence and its context. The target antigen is unknown. TCRs were sequenced from a few patients responding to pembrolizumab. These data are taken from a study of PD-1 blockade in mismatch repair-deficient tumors. Study-wide findings and caveats: Tumor-resident clones, often absent from pretreatment blood, expanded after pembrolizumab and then contracted.

Assay: immunoSEQ multiplex PCR; the TCRdb copy retains only in-frame clones and omits some. The table shows some 120,000 clones, with 60% to 85% occurring only once. Trimming pared 0 bases from V and 0 bases from J, leaving 5 bases between. CDR1 and CDR2 from the germline V gene are SGHVS and FNYEAQ. The CDR3 consists of 15 residues. Source: peripheral blood, taken roughly 60 weeks after starting pembrolizumab. The chain links TRBV7-6 to TRBJ1-4; D uncertain. This receptor was identified in an adult with mismatch repair-deficient cancer. CDR3 amino acids: CASSLAGTTNEKLFF. As DNA, the CDR3 is TGTGCCAGCAGCTTAGCAGGGACAACTAATGAAAAACTGTTTTTT.